This T cell receptor beta chain is from a study of cytomegalovirus exposure and HLA in healthy donors (dated by TCRdb to about 2017). In terms of the full investigation: In an earlier analysis of roughly 500 of the donors, 276 Gb of sequence data and roughly 100 million unique TCR beta sequences from roughly 180 million T cells were reported. To predict cytomegalovirus infection status, the study brought together high-throughput TCR immunosequencing, statistical association of individual TCRs with disease status, and machine learning. The study aimed to test whether signatures of past pathogen exposure could be identified by cataloging public T cell receptors. A separate validation cohort of about 110 different subjects was used in addition to the roughly 640-subject first cohort. A later analysis re-examined previously published TCR beta repertoires from about 670 donors and added high-resolution HLA genotyping to investigate patterns of TCR occurrence. An earlier analysis of 500 to 750 of the donors applied high-throughput TCR beta sequencing to assess whether each TCR beta V gene segment acted as functional or pseudogenic. Among around 400 genotyped donors of the cohort, an average of roughly 240,000 unique TCR beta nucleotide sequences were sequenced per donor, about a sixth of them non-productive. Alongside the repertoire data, information on donor age, sex, ethnicity and CMV serostatus was compiled. Typing coverage differed by locus: A, B, C, DRB1 and DQB1 were typed in about 620-630 donors, DQA1 in 500 to 550, DPA1 in some 610, and DPB1 in roughly 450. The genetic ancestry cluster associated with self-reported Caucasian donors included approximately 85% of the roughly 360 genotyped donors. Both class I and class II loci were covered by HLA typing, at four-digit resolution. The T cell repertoires of several hundred subjects were profiled by immunosequencing and related to cytomegalovirus serostatus. In a later genetic analysis, genome-wide SNP genotypes for about three fifths of the roughly 670 donors were used, and that subset was treated as a discovery cohort. Every discovery cohort repertoire had been produced on one sequencing platform. Rather than drawing on any new phenotypic data, the later analysis identified candidate immune exposures from TCR beta sequences and the way those sequences occurred across donors. Four to six DR-DQ haplotypes were handled as single units for association and clustering, since linkage in the cohort was strong. Roughly 300 gigabases of sequencing data and approximately 93 million unique TCR sequences were included in an early release covering roughly 600 HLA-typed donors. What the work shows at the level of the full study, not this receptor alone: According to a later genetic analysis, donors in an Asian-associated ancestry cluster had fewer N-insertions in productive TCRs than the approximately 630-donor mean. Across donors, most TCR sequences were observed very rarely, whereas some public TCRs were present in many individuals. Over 15 rarely observed V segments, including chromosome 9 orphons, were excluded from the earlier analysis of several hundred of the donors because counts were too low. In a later analysis, HLA-associated TCR beta chains were found to be more clonally expanded and to have lower generation probabilities than equally common non-associated chains. A few of the identified cytomegalovirus-associated TCR beta chains were confirmed in vitro to be specific for cytomegalovirus antigens. Because HLA typing was missing for some donors at each locus, association tests included only the typed subset. According to the authors, the approach could potentially be generalized to other disease states and immunological phenotypes. In this cohort, only TCR beta chains were sequenced, and detectable features were limited by the absence of alpha or paired-chain data. According to a later analysis, most CMV-associated TCR beta chains appeared to be HLA-restricted, and the HLA associations seemed to be driven largely by CMV exposure. In a later analysis, the rate of TCR association differed among HLA loci, with DRB1 alleles having the most associated TCRs and HLA-C alleles having the fewest. In an earlier analysis of some 500 of the donors, most TCR beta V segments appeared in productive rearrangements about 87% or about 30% of the time, broadly matching IMGT annotations. A later genetic analysis associated a missense DCLRE1C variant with V-gene and J-gene trimming of TCR beta chains, and an independent cohort replicated the association. A further reported finding was that TCR beta sequences accurately predicted the HLA-A and HLA-B alleles for most subjects in the first cohort. Specific HLA alleles were associated with over 15,000 TCR beta sequences at a false discovery rate of 0.05 in a later analysis. The only immune exposure information available for the cohort was CMV serostatus. In the study, about 150 TCR beta chains were listed as associated with cytomegalovirus. Several of the top co-occurrence clusters appeared to be linked to parvovirus B19, influenza, CMV and Epstein-Barr virus, according to a later analysis. A group of highly shared sequence variants was considered likely to be a technical artifact of the sequencing pipeline. Cytomegalovirus status was reported to be diagnosed by the classifier with high specificity and sensitivity in both the original and validation cohorts. Correlated functional status among segregating V segments might reflect linkage disequilibrium, but an unknown experimental factor could not be ruled out. Some IMGT-functional V segments, including TRBV6-2 and TRBV6-3, could not be told apart with the 87-base-pair reads, so those segments were excluded. Sequencing depth was assumed to be roughly uniform across donors in the presence/absence analyses, though that assumption may not hold. When HLA alleles, especially DR and DQ, strongly co-occurred, TCR associations were difficult to assign to individual alleles.

The library was prepared using the immunoSEQ multiplex PCR assay. A mixture of 60 forward primers for TCR Vbeta segments and 13 reverse primers for TCR Jbeta segments was used in the multiplex PCR. Amplification of the CDR3 region of rearranged TCR beta genes was performed with a multiplex PCR assay on genomic DNA. On the Illumina HiSeq System, the amplified TCR beta libraries were sequenced as 87-base-pair reads. For the original study's pipeline: A later analysis tallied some 79 million unique TCR beta chains across the 550 to 850 repertoires, and around 10 million of those chains were shared by two or more donors. Raw reads were error-corrected and collapsed into unique sequences with a nearest-neighbor algorithm that merged closely related sequences to remove PCR and sequencing errors. V, D and J gene segments were assigned by aligning CDR3 sequences to IMGT reference sequences. Each retained sequence needed at least a six-nucleotide match to both a V gene segment and a J gene segment. A rearrangement was called productive if the CDR3 had no stop codons and remained in frame with V and J, and every other rearrangement was called non-productive. Following IMGT convention, CDR3 was defined as the stretch from the second conserved V-encoded cysteine to the conserved J-encoded phenylalanine. Sequences without an unambiguous match to a single V gene segment were excluded from the earlier analysis of 450 to 750 of the donors. In an earlier analysis of approximately 590 of the donors, a V segment was called functional when productive rearrangements were above 56.7%, and segregating when the standard deviation between donors exceeded 5%. A statistical classification framework was built for diagnosing cytomegalovirus status from the catalog of TCR beta chain sequences. In a later analysis, V and J genes were assigned by comparing TCR nucleotide sequences against IMGT/GENE-DB human TR gene sequences. Using the TCRdist pipeline, a later analysis assigned CDR3 sequences along with most-parsimonious VDJ recombination scenarios. In a later analysis, each TCR beta chain was defined by its CDR3 amino acid sequence together with its V-gene family, and reads lacking a unique V-gene family were excluded. A later analysis removed 450 to 600 highly shared, low-generation-probability nucleotide sequences to deal with suspected cross-contamination and a sequencing artifact. A later analysis calculated a clonal expansion index for each public chain from normalized within-repertoire ranks of inferred template counts. A later analysis computed generation probabilities with a VDJ recombination model fitted to out-of-frame rearrangements, and checked the results against IGoR. In a later analysis, hypergeometric tests were used to score TCR-TCR, TCR-HLA and TCR-CMV co-occurrence, with a repertoire-size bias correction applied to TCR pairs. In a later analysis, false discovery rates were estimated by permuting HLA or CMV assignments 20 times. A later analysis grouped co-occurring TCRs with DBSCAN, adding TCRdist sequence similarity when clustering within HLA-allele-positive subsets. Repertoires with fewer than 30,000 or more than 120,000 public chains, plus five repertoires with anomalous nucleotide sharing, were excluded from co-occurrence clustering. TCRdb obtained this table from immuneACCESS and retained in-frame rearrangements with V and J assigned. These tables miss some clones; where compared with another copy, unresolved V genes account for less than half of the shortfall, and the remainder is unexplained. Clone size and the V and J calls come from that table; the DNA yielded D and trimming. The sample includes 120,000 to 150,000 clones, with roughly 80% observed a single time. Of the sample, 2.5% is held by the ten largest clones.

Points on this clone: Its antigen has not been determined. There are no base qualities to consult, and no much larger clone falls within one base.

The cohort consisted of 670 or so healthy bone marrow donors. At the time of sampling, every cohort member was nominally healthy, though immune exposures that went unrecorded were likely present. The donor tested CMV seronegative, placing the donor among the approximately 400 seronegative members of the cohort. A peripheral blood sample was provided by each donor, and peripheral blood mononuclear cells were used for TCR beta sequencing. Genomic DNA extraction from the blood cell samples was performed with the Qiagen DNeasy Blood Extraction Kit. Sequences SNHLY (CDR1) and FYNNEI (CDR2) are obtained from the germline V gene. From its cysteine to its phenylalanine, the CDR3 spans 13 amino acids. Only the CDR3 portion is preserved as DNA: 39 bases, with reading frame beginning at the first base.

The sample taken for sequencing was PBMCs. In this chain, TRBV2 is recombined with TRBJ2-5; 12 of the junction bases match TRBD1. The J call is uncertain, as TRBJ2-7 better fits the DNA end. The TCR comes from a boy aged 2 to 10 in good health and CMV-seronegative. The sequenced DNA: TGTGCCAGCAGCGGGACAGGGGGCGGCGAGCAGTACTTC. Translation gives CASSGTGGGEQYF.